A single T cell receptor beta chain is shown here with its context. Sequencing was performed with immunoSEQ multiplex PCR; in TCRdb, only in-frame clones are kept and a portion is missing. The sample carries around 70,000 clones, 90% to 95% recorded once. This specimen belongs to a study of resident and recirculating memory T cells in vitiligo. Confetti depigmentation, marking active vitiligo, was absent in these patients. Anyone treated within the previous three months was excluded. Germline assignment: CDR1 MGHDK and CDR2 SYGVNS. V shed 6 bases, J shed 4 bases, and the junction held 14 bases outside the gene matches. The CDR3 length is 18 residues.

What was sequenced was blood. The J gene is TRBJ2-1, the V gene TRBV25-1, with 11 bases matching TRBD2. The clonotype comes from a male donor with vitiligo. CDR3 sequence: CASSSISLSGGAYNEQFF. CDR3 nucleotide sequence: TGTGCCAGCAGCAGTATCTCCCTTAGCGGGGGGGCATACAATGAGCAGTTCTTC.